Listed below are T cell receptor beta chains from one sample, sequenced in a study of T cells after yellow fever vaccination. TCRdb re-derived calls from the 5' RACE reads in MiXCR, one entry per CDR3 protein. The sample shows some 560,000 distinct CDR3 sequences, under 25% of them seen only once. The sequenced sample was PBMCs, obtained 15 days after the yellow fever booster vaccination. The receptor set was obtained from a man aged 25-45 years who received the YFV17D yellow fever vaccine. CDR3s include the opening cysteine and the closing phenylalanine or tryptophan. The D gene is left open where the match is weak. Size is omitted from some rows. Given values are once, few, many or a class for expanded clones.

v_call	clone_size	j_call	d_call	cdr3_nt	cdr3_aa
TRBV10-2	.	TRBJ2-4	.	TGCGCCAGCAGGGACCAGGGGCCCCAAGCCAAAAACATTCAGTACTTC	CASRDQGPQAKNIQYF
TRBV7-3	.	TRBJ1-1	.	TGTGCCAGCAGCTCTGGGACGATCAACACTGAAGCTTTCTTT	CASSSGTINTEAFF
TRBV24-1	few	TRBJ2-1	.	TGTGCCACCAGTGATTCCTGGACTATGTCCTACAATGAGCAGTTCTTC	CATSDSWTMSYNEQFF
TRBV14	.	TRBJ2-7	TRBD2	TGTGCCAGCAGCCAAGATAGCGGGACACCCTCCTCTGAGCAGTACTTC	CASSQDSGTPSSEQYF
TRBV20-1	.	TRBJ2-2	TRBD1	TGCAGTGCTAGAGACAGGACAGGCAACACCGGGGAGCTGTTTTTT	CSARDRTGNTGELFF
TRBV7-2	.	TRBJ2-3	TRBD2	TGTGCCAGCAGCTTAGTTACTAGCGGGAGGGGGGCAGATACGCAGTATTTT	CASSLVTSGRGADTQYF
TRBV19	few	TRBJ2-1	TRBD2	TGTGCCAGTAGTAAGGGACTAGCGGGGGGACGGAGGGACGAAGAGCAGTTCTTC	CASSKGLAGGRRDEEQFF
TRBV18	.	TRBJ2-4	.	TGTGCCAGCTCACCATCAGGGGGAGGCATTCAGTACTTC	CASSPSGGGIQYF
TRBV7-2	few	TRBJ2-5	TRBD2	TGTGCCAGCAGCCCCGACTTAGCGGGACGGAAGACCCAGTACTTC	CASSPDLAGRKTQYF
TRBV20-1	few	TRBJ2-3	.	TGCAGTGCCTACAGCGACACAGATACGCAGTATTTT	CSAYSDTDTQYF
TRBV20-1	.	TRBJ2-7	TRBD2	TGCAGTGCTAGGCGGCGGGAGGGGATCTCCTACGAGCAGTACTTC	CSARRREGISYEQYF
TRBV20-1	few	TRBJ2-7	TRBD1	TGCAGTGCTAGAGAGACTTTGAACAGGGGCGGGTATGAGCAGTACTTC	CSARETLNRGGYEQYF
TRBV20-1	.	TRBJ1-3	.	TGCAGTGCTAGTTCCGGGACTGGAAACACCATATATTTT	CSASSGTGNTIYF
TRBV5-1	many	TRBJ2-5	TRBD2	TGTGCCAGCAGTTTTAGCGGGGGAGAGACCCAGTACTTC	CASSFSGGETQYF